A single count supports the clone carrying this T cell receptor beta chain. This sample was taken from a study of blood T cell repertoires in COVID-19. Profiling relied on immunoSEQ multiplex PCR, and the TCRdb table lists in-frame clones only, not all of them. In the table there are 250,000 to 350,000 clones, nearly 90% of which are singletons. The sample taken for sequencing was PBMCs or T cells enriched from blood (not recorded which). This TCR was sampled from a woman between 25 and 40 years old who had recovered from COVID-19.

The CDR3 protein is CASRQAGTNTGELFF. CDR3 DNA: TGCGCCAGCAGGCAAGCGGGGACGAACACCGGGGAGCTGTTTTTT. This sequence joins TRBV5-1 and TRBJ2-2, with 7 positions matching TRBD2. With V trimmed by 5 bases and J by 0 bases, 4 bases remained unmatched. The CDR3 has 15 residues. CDR1 is SGHRS, CDR2 YFSETQ, per germline.